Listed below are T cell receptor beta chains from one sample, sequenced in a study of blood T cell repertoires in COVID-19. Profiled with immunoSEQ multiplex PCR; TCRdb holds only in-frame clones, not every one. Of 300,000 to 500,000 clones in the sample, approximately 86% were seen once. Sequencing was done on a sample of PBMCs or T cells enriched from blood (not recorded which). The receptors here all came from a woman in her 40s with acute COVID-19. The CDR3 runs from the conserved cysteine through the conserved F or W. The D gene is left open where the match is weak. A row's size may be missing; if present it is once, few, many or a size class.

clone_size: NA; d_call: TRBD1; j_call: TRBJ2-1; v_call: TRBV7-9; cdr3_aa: CASSTLQGANEQFF; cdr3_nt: TGTGCCAGCAGCACTCTACAGGGGGCGAATGAGCAGTTCTTC
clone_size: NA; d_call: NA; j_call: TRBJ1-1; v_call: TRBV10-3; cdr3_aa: CATGDILNTEAFF; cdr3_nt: TGTGCCACCGGGGACATCCTGAACACTGAAGCTTTCTTT
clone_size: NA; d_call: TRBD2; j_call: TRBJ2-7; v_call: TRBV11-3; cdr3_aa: CASSTPAGSSYEQYF; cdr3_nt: TGTGCCAGCAGCACACCAGCGGGAAGCTCCTACGAGCAGTACTTC
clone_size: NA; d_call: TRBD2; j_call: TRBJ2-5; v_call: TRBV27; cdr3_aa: CASRGRGGYETQYF; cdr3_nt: TGTGCCAGCAGAGGGCGGGGGGGTTATGAGACCCAGTACTTC
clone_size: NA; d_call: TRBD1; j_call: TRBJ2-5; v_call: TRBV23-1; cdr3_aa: CASSHPDRPQQETQYF; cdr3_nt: TGCGCCAGCAGTCACCCGGACAGGCCGCAACAAGAGACCCAGTACTTC
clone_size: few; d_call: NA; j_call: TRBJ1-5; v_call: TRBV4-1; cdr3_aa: CASSQHREGQPQHF; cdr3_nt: TGCGCCAGCAGCCAACACAGGGAGGGACAGCCCCAGCATTTT
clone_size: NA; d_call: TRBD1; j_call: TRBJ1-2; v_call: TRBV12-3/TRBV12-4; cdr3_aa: CASSLGQGDGYTF; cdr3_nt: TGTGCCAGCAGTCTTGGACAGGGCGATGGCTACACCTTC
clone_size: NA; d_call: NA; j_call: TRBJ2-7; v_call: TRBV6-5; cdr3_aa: CASSYDSKDYEQYF; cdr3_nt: TGTGCCAGCAGTTACGACAGTAAAGACTACGAGCAGTACTTC
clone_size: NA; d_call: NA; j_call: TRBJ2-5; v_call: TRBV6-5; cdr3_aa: CASTTAEQETQYF; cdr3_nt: TGTGCCAGCACTACAGCGGAACAAGAGACCCAGTACTTC
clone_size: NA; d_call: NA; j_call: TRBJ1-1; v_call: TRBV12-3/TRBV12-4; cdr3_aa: CASSSTGRTEAFF; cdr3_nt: TGTGCCAGCAGTTCCACAGGGCGCACTGAAGCTTTCTTT
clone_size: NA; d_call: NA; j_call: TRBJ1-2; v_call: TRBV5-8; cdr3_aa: CASSFAGAGVGTF; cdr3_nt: TGTGCCAGCAGCTTTGCAGGGGCCGGGGTGGGCACCTTC
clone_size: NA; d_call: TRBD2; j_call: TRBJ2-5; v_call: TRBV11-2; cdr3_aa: CASSLGRGKKETQYF; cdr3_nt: TGTGCCAGCAGCTTAGGGCGGGGGAAAAAAGAGACCCAGTACTTC
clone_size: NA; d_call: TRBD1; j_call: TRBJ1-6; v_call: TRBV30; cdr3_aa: CAWREGQGNSPLHF; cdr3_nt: TGTGCCTGGAGGGAGGGACAGGGAAATTCACCCCTCCACTTT
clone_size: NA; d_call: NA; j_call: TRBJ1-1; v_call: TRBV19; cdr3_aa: CASSIGGTGSTEAFF; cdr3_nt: TGTGCCAGTAGTATAGGGGGTACAGGGTCCACTGAAGCTTTCTTT
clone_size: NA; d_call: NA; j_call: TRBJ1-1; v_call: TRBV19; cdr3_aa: CASSRSGRGTEAFF; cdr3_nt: TGTGCCAGTAGTAGGTCAGGGCGCGGCACTGAAGCTTTCTTT
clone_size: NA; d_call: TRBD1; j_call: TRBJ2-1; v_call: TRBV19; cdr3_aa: CASFKGAGEQFF; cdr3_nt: TGTGCCAGTTTTAAGGGGGCCGGTGAGCAGTTCTTC
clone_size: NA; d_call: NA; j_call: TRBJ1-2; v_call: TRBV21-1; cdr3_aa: CASSKGGTGDGYTF; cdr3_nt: TGTGCCAGCAGCAAAGGGGGGACAGGGGACGGCTACACCTTC
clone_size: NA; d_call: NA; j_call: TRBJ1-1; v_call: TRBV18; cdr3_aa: CASSSQTEAFF; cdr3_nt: TGTGCCAGCTCGTCACAGACTGAAGCTTTCTTT
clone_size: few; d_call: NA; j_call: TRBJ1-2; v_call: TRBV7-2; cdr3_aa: CASSLVRTGSPGGYTF; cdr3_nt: TGTGCCAGCAGCTTAGTTCGTACGGGGTCCCCCGGCGGCTACACCTTC
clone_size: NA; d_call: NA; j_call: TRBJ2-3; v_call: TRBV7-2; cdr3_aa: CASSLNLADTQYF; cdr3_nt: TGTGCCAGCAGCTTAAATTTAGCAGATACGCAGTATTTT
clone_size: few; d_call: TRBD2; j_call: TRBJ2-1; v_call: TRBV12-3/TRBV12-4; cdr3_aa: CASSPGGADEQFF; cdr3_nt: TGTGCCAGCAGCCCGGGGGGGGCTGATGAGCAGTTCTTC
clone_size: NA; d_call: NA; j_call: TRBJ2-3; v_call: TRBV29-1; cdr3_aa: CSVEGEMTDTQYF; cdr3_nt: TGCAGCGTTGAAGGGGAGATGACAGATACGCAGTATTTT
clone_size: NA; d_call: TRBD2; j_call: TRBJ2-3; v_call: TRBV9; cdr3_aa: CASSVGPGGSGGWTDTQYF; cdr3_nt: TGTGCCAGCAGCGTAGGTCCAGGAGGTAGCGGGGGTTGGACAGATACGCAGTATTTT